The 4 T cell receptor beta chains below come from one sample, sequenced in a study of blood T cell repertoires in COVID-19. Sequencing was performed with immunoSEQ multiplex PCR; in TCRdb, only in-frame clones are kept and a portion is missing. In the table there are under 200,000 clones, approximately 80% of which are singletons. The sample consisted of PBMCs or T cells enriched from blood (not recorded which). These receptor sequences come from a man in his fifties who had recovered from COVID-19.

V usage is TRBV15 and J usage is TRBJ2-7; a possible D gene is TRBD2 (5 bases). V gave up 0 bases and J gave up 3 bases, with 9 bases separating them. From germline, CDR1 is LNHNV and CDR2 YYDKDF (reference sequence). The CDR3 extends over 14 amino acids. The CDR3 region has the DNA TGTGCCACCAGCAGAGATCGGGGTTACTACGAGCAGTACTTC. The encoded protein is CATSRDRGYYEQYF.

The genes are TRBV4-2 and TRBJ1-1; D call uncertain. The CDR3 spans 14 residues. Per the germline V gene, CDR1 is LGHNA and CDR2 is YNFKEQ. V was pared by 2 bases and J by 1 base, with 8 bases between. Here the CDR3 DNA reads TGTGCCAGCAGCCAACCAACAAAGAACACTGAAGCTTTCTTT. Translated: CASSQPTKNTEAFF.

CDR3 sequence (DNA): TGTGCCATCAGCAAACAGGGGAACACTGAAGCTTTCTTT. Translating gives CAISKQGNTEAFF. The J gene is TRBJ1-1, the V gene TRBV10-3, with D possibly TRBD1 on 6 matching bases. CDR1 is ENHRY and CDR2 is SYGVKD in the germline V gene. The V end lost 6 bases, the J end lost 1 base, and 9 bases lay between the germline ends. The CDR3 runs 13 residues.

The V and J genes are TRBV7-9 and TRBJ1-1; D perhaps matches TRBD1 (5 bases). V was pared by 5 bases and J by 7 bases, with 20 bases between. CDR3 length equals 15 residues. Germline V gene lookup returns CDR1 SEHNR and CDR2 FQNEAQ (reference sequence). CDR3: CASSAGNAGSVEAFF. The CDR3 DNA follows: TGTGCCAGCAGCGCGGGAAATGCAGGGTCTGTTGAAGCTTTCTTT.